Each of the 26 T cell receptor beta chains below was sequenced from the same sample in a study of a mutant IDH1 vaccine in newly diagnosed glioma. Libraries were prepared by immunoSEQ multiplex PCR; TCRdb keeps only in-frame clonotypes and omits some of them. The sample has fewer than 85,000 clones, roughly 77% seen once. The antigens for these receptors are not known. Specified time point: week 47, end of study. Each dose delivered 300 ug of mutant IDH1 20-mer peptide subcutaneously with imiquimod. Sequenced material: PBMCs, taken from a glioma patient whose treatment included an IDH1 peptide vaccine. The receptors were gathered from a man in his forties with glioma.

The CDR3 bases are TGCGCCAGCAGCCCGACAGGGAAGACCTACGAGCAGTACTTC. It translates to CASSPTGKTYEQYF. This chain links TRBV5-1 with TRBJ2-7; 7 nucleotides match TRBD1. J gave up 2 bases and V 4 bases, and 6 bases lay outside the gene matches. The CDR3 has 14 amino acids. The germline V gene encodes CDR1 SGHRS and CDR2 YFSETQ. The full variable domain, completed using reference TRBV5-1 and TRBJ2-7, is KAGVTQTPRYLIKTRGQQVTLSCSPISGHRSVSWYQQTPGQGLQFLFEYFSETQRNKGNFPGRFSGRQFSNSRSEMNVSTLELGDSALYLCASSPTGKTYEQYFGPGTRLTVT.

The chain employs TRBV19 and TRBJ2-1; D is unresolved. CDR3 length equals 14 residues. The germline V and J ends were trimmed by 3 bases and 4 bases, with 10 bases remaining between them. CDR1 is LNHDA, CDR2 SQIVND, per germline (reference sequence). The CDR3, as DNA: TGTGCCAGTAGTATGGGCCGGTTATACAATGAGCAGTTCTTC. It codes for CASSMGRLYNEQFF. Complete variable domain (other parts from reference TRBV19 and TRBJ2-1): DGGITQSPKYLFRKEGQNVTLSCEQNLNHDAMYWYRQDPGQGLRLIYYSQIVNDFQKGDIAEGYSVSREKKESFPLTVTSAQKNPTAFYLCASSMGRLYNEQFFGPGTRLTVL.

The chain links TRBV28 to TRBJ2-7; 7 bases are a match to TRBD1. The V gene's germline CDR1 is MDHEN and CDR2 SYDVKM. The CDR3 consists of 14 residues. With 5 bases clipped from V and 4 bases from J, the junction kept 8 bases outside the gene matches. CDR3 in amino acids: CASSATGWRYEQYF. The CDR3 bases are TGTGCCAGCAGTGCGACAGGGTGGAGGTACGAGCAGTACTTC.

The genes are TRBV15 and TRBJ2-1; TRBD2 might be the D (6 bases). Trimming took off 8 bases at V and 3 bases at J, with 17 bases between the two ends. This CDR3 has 15 residues. Looked up from germline, CDR1 is LNHNV and CDR2 is YYDKDF (reference sequence). The CDR3, as DNA: TGTGCCACCGGACGGGAGAGGGGATACTACAATGAGCAGTTCTTC. Protein sequence: CATGRERGYYNEQFF.

This chain uses TRBV7-2 with TRBJ1-1; unclear D gene. Looked up from germline, CDR1 is SGHTA and CDR2 is FQGNSA. V lost 4 bases and J 8 bases, leaving 14 bases between the germline ends. The CDR3 contains 13 residues. Here the CDR3 reads CASSSYNSKEAFF. In DNA form, the CDR3 reads TGTGCCAGCAGCTCTTATAACAGCAAGGAAGCTTTCTTT.

The V gene is TRBV7-8, the J gene TRBJ1-2; 8 nucleotides match TRBD1. Germline CDR1 reads SGHVS; CDR2 reads FQNEAQ. CDR3 length: 16 amino acids. J lost 0 bases, V lost 8 bases, and 11 bases had no gene match. The CDR3 region is CASRDRGRTPNYGYTF. CDR3 in DNA: TGTGCCAGCCGAGACAGGGGACGAACTCCTAACTATGGCTACACCTTC.

The chain links TRBV5-4 to TRBJ1-1; no reliable D call. This CDR3 spans 15 amino acids. Germline CDR1 SGHNT, CDR2 YYREEE (reference sequence). Between the trimmed V and J ends, which lost 4 bases and 2 bases, there was a span of 15 bases. The CDR3 sequence is CASSLPPGRNTEAFF. As DNA, the CDR3 is TGTGCCAGCAGCCTACCCCCGGGCCGCAACACTGAAGCTTTCTTT.

This clone was recorded a few times. The chain employs TRBV4-2 and TRBJ1-5, with D possibly TRBD1 on 5 matching bases. Germline assignment: CDR1 LGHNA and CDR2 YNFKEQ. The germline V and J ends were trimmed by 0 bases and 7 bases, with 16 bases remaining between them. This CDR3 has 16 residues. CDR3 sequence reads: CASSQDLGQGEQPQHF. The CDR3 DNA reads TGTGCCAGCAGCCAAGATCTGGGGCAGGGTGAACAGCCCCAGCATTTT.

The chain carries TRBV4-2 and TRBJ1-6, with 7 nucleotides matching TRBD1. Germline CDR1 is LGHNA and CDR2 is YNFKEQ. The CDR3 extends over 15 amino acids. Germline trimming cut 1 base from V and 7 bases from J; bases unmatched to any gene: 4. In nucleotides, the CDR3 is TGTGCCAGCAGCCAAGTTGACAGGGAAAATTCACCCCTCCACTTT. Its translation: CASSQVDRENSPLHF.

The J gene is TRBJ2-3, the V gene TRBV7-3, with 9 positions matching TRBD2. The ends lost 1 base at V and 4 bases at J; junction bases unmatched: 9. In germline, CDR1 is SGHTA, CDR2 FQGTGA. This CDR3 is 17 amino acids long. The CDR3 region has the DNA TGTGCCAGCAGCTTAAAGGGTCGGCGGGAGGGTGCAGATACGCAGTATTTT. Translated: CASSLKGRREGADTQYF.

The gene calls are TRBV18 and TRBJ1-5, with 7 bases fitting TRBD1. With 2 bases clipped from V and 2 bases from J, the junction kept 6 bases outside the gene matches. The germline V gene has CDR1 KGHSH and CDR2 LQKENI. The CDR3 runs to 16 residues. The CDR3 protein is CASSPSGTAGNQPQHF. The CDR3 nucleotides are TGTGCCAGCTCACCATCCGGGACAGCCGGCAATCAGCCCCAGCATTTT.

This clone was observed once. The chain joins TRBV6-4 to TRBJ1-2; maybe TRBD1 (5 bases). There are 14 residues in the CDR3. V lost 6 bases and J lost 0, with 11 bases in between. Germline V CDR1 and CDR2: MRHNA, SNTAGT. The CDR3: CASSLGAANYGYTF. CDR3 coding DNA: TGTGCCAGCAGCCTTGGGGCCGCTAACTATGGCTACACCTTC.

The V call is TRBV11-2, the J call TRBJ2-7, with 12 bases fitting TRBD1. The CDR3 consists of 16 residues. Germline-derived CDR1 and CDR2 are SGHAT and FQNNGV. V shed 5 bases, J shed 4 bases, and the junction held 9 bases outside the gene matches. The CDR3 nucleotides are TGTGCCAGCAGCCCCGGGACAGGGGGCGCGAGGTACGAGCAGTACTTC. Translated, it gives CASSPGTGGARYEQYF.

This clone was seen only a few times. J is TRBJ1-5 and V is TRBV21-1. TRBV21-1 is shown as a pseudogene. The CDR3 has 13 amino acids. CDR3: CASSKQRIQPQHF. The CDR3 nucleotides are TGTGCCAGCAGCAAACAAAGGATTCAGCCCCAGCATTTT.

V is TRBV7-2 and J is TRBJ2-3; perhaps TRBD2 as D (6 bases). V lost 2 bases and J 1 base, leaving 10 bases between the germline ends. The CDR3 is 15 amino acids. Germline V gene lookup returns CDR1 SGHTA and CDR2 FQGNSA. The CDR3 DNA reads TGTGCCAGCAGCTTACGAGGCGGGGGCACAGATACGCAGTATTTT. Protein sequence: CASSLRGGGTDTQYF.

The chain is built from TRBV15 and TRBJ2-2; the match to TRBD2 covers 11 bases. After removal of 0 bases from V and 6 bases from J, the junction contained 15 bases not matched to a gene. This CDR3 has 20 residues. The germline V gene encodes CDR1 LNHNV and CDR2 YYDKDF (reference sequence). The CDR3 is CATSRDFAGGLAGGPGELFF. CDR3 coding DNA: TGTGCCACCAGCAGAGATTTCGCCGGCGGGCTAGCGGGGGGCCCCGGGGAGCTGTTTTTT.

About this clone itself: Distinct nucleotide sequences in the sample also encode this CDR3. CDR3 in amino acids: CSASTSYEQYF. In DNA, the CDR3 is TGCAGTGCTTCTACCTCCTACGAGCAGTACTTC. This chain uses TRBV20-1 with TRBJ2-7, with unresolved D. Trimming pared 5 bases from V and 0 bases from J, leaving 5 bases between. The CDR3 loop spans 11 amino acids. CDR1 is DFQATT and CDR2 is SNEGSKA in the germline V gene (reference sequence).

This clone was picked up a small number of times. The chain is built from TRBV4-2 and TRBJ1-2, with 10 bases identical to TRBD1. CDR1 and CDR2 (germline): LGHNA, YNFKEQ. The V and J ends lost 4 bases and 3 bases, in that order; junction bases with no gene match: 8. The CDR3 has 16 amino acids. CDR3 coding DNA: TGTGCCAGCAGCCTATCCCAGGGACAGGGGCACTATGGCTACACCTTC. This codes for CASSLSQGQGHYGYTF.

This chain joins TRBV19 and TRBJ1-2; TRBD1 matches 10 bases. Germline V gives CDR1 LNHDA, CDR2 SQIVND (reference sequence). J gave up 1 base and V 10 bases, and 9 bases lay outside the gene matches. The CDR3 is made up of 15 amino acids. The CDR3 is CATRTGGFGNYGYTF. The CDR3 bases are TGTGCCACGAGGACAGGGGGTTTCGGTAACTATGGCTACACCTTC.

This chain links TRBV30 with TRBJ2-7; 7 positions match TRBD1. V shed 2 bases and J 2 bases; nucleotides not matched to a gene: 6. Germline V gene lookup returns CDR1 GTSNPN and CDR2 SVGIG (reference sequence). The CDR3 sequence is 14 residues long. The CDR3 is CAWSLTGFTYEQYF. The CDR3 DNA sequence: TGTGCCTGGAGTCTGACAGGGTTTACCTACGAGCAGTACTTC.

This clone has a handful of counts. The J gene is TRBJ1-6, the V gene TRBV18; TRBD1 aligns across 9 bases. Trimming removed 6 bases from V and 11 bases from J; junction bases left unmatched: 11. CDR3 length equals 15 residues. The germline gives CDR1 KGHSH, CDR2 LQKENI. DNA for the CDR3: TGTGCCAGCTCCCGTCCCGGGACAGGGATTGCACCCCTCCACTTT. It specifies CASSRPGTGIAPLHF.

This rearrangement joins TRBV30 to TRBJ2-7; 11 bases align to TRBD2. The V gene end was trimmed by 6 bases and the J gene end by 2 bases; junction bases not matched to a gene: 3. Germline-derived CDR1 and CDR2 are GTSNPN and SVGIG (reference sequence). This CDR3 contains 13 residues. The CDR3 nucleotides are TGTGCCTGCGGGACTAGCGGCACCTACGAGCAGTACTTC. This codes for CACGTSGTYEQYF.

The CDR3 here is CASSTPGGGNTIYF. The CDR3 DNA reads TGTGCCTCCTCAACTCCCGGCGGTGGAAACACCATATATTTT. The gene calls are TRBV30 and TRBJ1-3; D is unresolved. CDR1 and CDR2 from the germline V gene are GTSNPN and SVGIG (reference sequence). The CDR3 is made up of 14 amino acids. Deletions cut 7 bases from V and 3 bases from J, with 16 bases between.

In nucleotides, the CDR3 is TGCGCCAGCAGTGAGGGGGGGGAGCACGAGCAGTACTTC. Translation gives CASSEGGEHEQYF. The chain couples TRBV10-1 to TRBJ2-7; 7 nucleotides match TRBD2. V was pared by 2 bases and J by 5 bases, with 3 bases of the junction left unmatched. The CDR3 contains 13 residues. Germline CDR1 reads WNHNN; CDR2 reads SYGVQD (reference sequence).

The chain has TRBV7-3 and TRBJ2-3, with 8 bases identical to TRBD2. Germline lookup yields CDR1 SGHTA and CDR2 FQGTGA. The trim removed 5 bases at V and 4 bases at J, leaving 20 bases unmatched. The CDR3 totals 19 residues. The CDR3 spells CASSTSLGAGGVRADTQYF. The CDR3, as DNA: TGTGCCAGCAGCACCAGCCTTGGGGCGGGAGGAGTACGGGCAGATACGCAGTATTTT.

This clone was counted only a few times. The chain links TRBV7-9 to TRBJ1-1, with TRBD1 as a possible D gene (5 bases). Germline V CDR1 and CDR2: SEHNR, FQNEAQ (reference sequence). The CDR3 runs to 13 residues. V was pared by 5 bases and J by 11 bases, with 18 bases between. Written as DNA, the CDR3 is TGTGCCAGCAGCCCGCGACAGTGGGAGGTGGCTTTCTTT. It translates to CASSPRQWEVAFF.